This passage covers 4 T cell receptor beta chains from one sample sequenced in a study of blood T cell repertoires in COVID-19. Sequencing used immunoSEQ multiplex PCR; TCRdb keeps in-frame clones, though not all of them. The sample includes a few hundred thousand clones, roughly 90% of them seen just once. Specimen: peripheral blood. These receptors were taken from a man aged 18 to 30 who had recovered from COVID-19.

The chain has TRBV30 and TRBJ2-1; D call uncertain. Germline CDR1 is GTSNPN and CDR2 is SVGIG (reference sequence). The CDR3 is 15 amino acids. The CDR3 DNA is TGTGCGCAGACTCCGGAGACTGAAGCCTACAATGAGCAGTTCTTC. Translated: CAQTPETEAYNEQFF. Using reference TRBV30 and TRBJ2-1 for the parts outside the CDR3, the full variable domain is SQTIHQWPATLVQPVGSPLSLECTVEGTSNPNLYWYRQAAGRGLQLLFYSVGIGQISSEVPQNLSASRPQDRQFILSSKKLLLSDSGFYLCAQTPETEAYNEQFFGPGTRLTVL.

The V and J genes are TRBV11-2 and TRBJ1-5, with D tentatively TRBD1 (6 bases). V was cut by 5 bases and J by 3 bases, with 17 bases left in between. The CDR3 length is 16 residues. CDR1 is SGHAT and CDR2 is FQNNGV in the germline V gene. The CDR3 sequence is CASSQHPDRLNQPQHF. The CDR3 region has the DNA TGTGCCAGCAGCCAGCACCCCGACAGGCTCAATCAGCCCCAGCATTTT.

V usage is TRBV4-2 and J usage is TRBJ1-2, with 7 bases fitting TRBD1. CDR3 size: 16 residues. Germline loops: CDR1 LGHNA, CDR2 YNFKEQ. V dropped 1 base and J dropped 6; count of bases not matched to a gene: 11. CDR3 region: CASSQGTGLPSNGYTF. The CDR3 DNA is TGTGCCAGCAGCCAAGGGACAGGCCTTCCGTCTAATGGCTACACCTTC.

The gene calls are TRBV29-1 and TRBJ2-1; possible D gene TRBD1, 7 bases. Looked up from germline, CDR1 is SQVTM and CDR2 is ANQGSEA. This CDR3 has 16 residues. Trimming shortened V by 5 bases and J by 6 bases, and 23 bases separated the two germline ends. Written as DNA, the CDR3 is TGCAGCGTTACCACAACTACAGGCCAGGGGGGCAATGAGCAGTTCTTC. Its translation is CSVTTTTGQGGNEQFF.